The 22 T cell receptor beta chains below were found in one sample sequenced in a study of blood T cell repertoires in COVID-19. Some clones are missing from TCRdb's copy, which holds only in-frame ones; the method was immunoSEQ multiplex PCR. The sample carries more than 95,000 clones, around 83% recorded once. Material: peripheral blood. These receptors were obtained from a woman at least 80 years old with active or convalescent COVID-19.

This sequence joins TRBV20-1 and TRBJ2-5, with D uncertain. Germline lookup yields CDR1 DFQATT and CDR2 SNEGSKA (reference sequence). The CDR3 covers 11 residues. The ends were cut back, 6 bases at V and 0 bases at J, with 5 bases in the middle. The CDR3 spells CSAYYQETQYF. The CDR3 nucleotides read TGCAGTGCATACTACCAAGAGACCCAGTACTTC.

V is TRBV28 and J is TRBJ2-3, with 7 bases aligning to TRBD2. CDR3 length equals 16 residues. Unmatched junction bases numbered 6, after V lost 3 bases and J lost 0 bases. Germline V gene lookup returns CDR1 MDHEN and CDR2 SYDVKM. The CDR3: CASSFGRGTSTDTQYF. DNA for the CDR3: TGTGCCAGCAGTTTCGGGCGGGGGACGAGCACAGATACGCAGTATTTT.

This clone has a single count. Here the CDR3 reads CASSFGGTEAFF. The CDR3, as DNA: TGTGCCAGCAGTTTCGGGGGGACTGAAGCTTTCTTT. The rearrangement joins TRBV28 to TRBJ1-1; D perhaps matches TRBD1 (5 bases). Per germline, CDR1 MDHEN and CDR2 SYDVKM. V was trimmed by 3 bases and J by 5 bases, leaving 7 bases between them. The CDR3 spans 12 residues. The complete variable domain, with remaining parts taken from reference TRBV28 and TRBJ1-1, reads DVKVTQSSRYLVKRTGEKVFLECVQDMDHENMFWYRQDPGLGLRLIYFSYDVKMKEKGDIPEGYSVSREKKERFSLILESASTNQTSMYLCASSFGGTEAFFGQGTRLTVV.

The chain is built from TRBV28 and TRBJ2-7; TRBD1 matches 8 bases. Trimming at V came to 6 bases and at J to 5 bases, leaving 12 bases not matched to a gene. This CDR3 region has 15 residues. Germline CDR1 reads MDHEN; CDR2 reads SYDVKM. In DNA form, the CDR3 reads TGTGCCAGCAGCCGCCCCAGGACAGGGATCCACGAGCAGTACTTC. Translated: CASSRPRTGIHEQYF.

V usage is TRBV9 and J usage is TRBJ2-2; tentatively, D is TRBD1 (5 bases). The germline gives CDR1 SGDLS, CDR2 YYNGEE. Trimming pared 7 bases from V and 3 bases from J, leaving 10 bases between. The CDR3 is made up of 13 amino acids. This chain's CDR3 is CASERGHTGELFF. The CDR3 nucleotides are TGTGCCAGCGAAAGGGGCCACACCGGGGAGCTGTTTTTT.

On this clone: Mismatch with germline at one junction end may stem from a read error. V and J are TRBV27 and TRBJ1-1, with D tentatively TRBD1 (6 bases). The CDR3 length is 13 residues. CDR1 MNHEY and CDR2 SMNVEV come from the germline V gene (reference sequence). This CDR3 is CASNLQGGTEAFF. DNA for the CDR3: TGTGCCAGCAATTTACAGGGAGGCACTGAAGCTTTCTTT.

The genes are TRBV5-5 and TRBJ1-5, with D uncertain. Germline CDR1 SGHKS, CDR2 YYEKEE (reference sequence). Trimming stripped 1 base from V and 5 bases from J, with 13 bases between. CDR3 size: 15 residues. CDR3 residues: CASSLNTGWDQPQHF. The CDR3 coding sequence is TGTGCCAGCAGCTTGAATACCGGGTGGGATCAGCCCCAGCATTTT.

This clone has a single count. V and J are TRBV7-2 and TRBJ1-5, with TRBD1 matching 10 bases. Trimming cost V 5 bases and J 3 bases; bases outside gene matches: 4. The CDR3 is made up of 15 amino acids. Looked up from germline, CDR1 is SGHTA and CDR2 is FQGNSA. This CDR3 reads CASSPGQGVNQPQHF. The CDR3 DNA is TGTGCCAGCAGCCCCGGACAGGGGGTCAATCAGCCCCAGCATTTT.

V usage is TRBV27 and J usage is TRBJ2-5, with D unresolved. This CDR3 comprises 15 residues. Trimming shortened V by 2 bases and J by 2 bases, and 12 bases separated the two germline ends. Per the germline V gene, CDR1 is MNHEY and CDR2 is SMNVEV (reference sequence). The CDR3, as DNA: TGTGCCAGCAGTTTACGGTGGGCCGAGCAAGAGACCCAGTACTTC. It encodes CASSLRWAEQETQYF.

The chain is built from TRBV15 and TRBJ2-1; 15 positions agree with TRBD2. Germline V gives CDR1 LNHNV, CDR2 YYDKDF (reference sequence). The CDR3 length is 17 residues. Trimming took 3 bases from V and 7 from J; bases not matched to a gene: 7. The CDR3 loop is CATSSDRTSGRGNEQFF. In DNA form, the CDR3 reads TGTGCCACCAGCAGCGATCGGACTAGCGGGAGGGGAAATGAGCAGTTCTTC.

The rearrangement uses TRBV28 and TRBJ2-1, with 8 bases matching TRBD2. The trim removed 3 bases at V and 5 bases at J, leaving 15 bases unmatched. Germline CDR1 MDHEN, CDR2 SYDVKM. This CDR3 has 18 amino acids. CDR3 protein: CASSFQIEGGRTNNEQFF. CDR3 nucleotide sequence: TGTGCCAGCAGTTTCCAAATTGAAGGCGGGAGGACCAACAATGAGCAGTTCTTC. The complete variable domain, with remaining parts taken from reference TRBV28 and TRBJ2-1, reads DVKVTQSSRYLVKRTGEKVFLECVQDMDHENMFWYRQDPGLGLRLIYFSYDVKMKEKGDIPEGYSVSREKKERFSLILESASTNQTSMYLCASSFQIEGGRTNNEQFFGPGTRLTVL.

This clone was seen more than once but under ten times. V gene TRBV6-4 combines with J gene TRBJ2-3, with 8 bases that match TRBD2. Germline loops: CDR1 MRHNA, CDR2 SNTAGT. V lost 0 bases to trimming and J lost 3 bases; unmatched junction nucleotides: 2. The CDR3 loop spans 15 amino acids. For the CDR3, the DNA is TGTGCCAGCAGTGACTCTGCTAGCGGGACAGATACGCAGTATTTT. This encodes CASSDSASGTDTQYF.

This chain connects TRBV5-6 to TRBJ2-7; 10 bases map to TRBD1. The CDR3 spans 18 residues. Germline CDR1 is SGHDT and CDR2 is YYEEEE. V was pared by 1 base and J by 1 base, with 11 bases of the junction left unmatched. CDR3 DNA: TGTGCCAGCAGCTTGAGGTTGACAGGGGGCCTCCTTTCCTACGAGCAGTACTTC. Translating gives CASSLRLTGGLLSYEQYF.

The chain's CDR3 is CASSSRGDRVAGELFF. For the CDR3, the DNA is TGTGCCAGCAGCAGTAGGGGGGACAGGGTCGCCGGGGAGCTGTTTTTT. The chain has TRBV9 and TRBJ2-2, with 9 bases fitting TRBD1. The CDR3 is made up of 16 amino acids. Germline loops: CDR1 SGDLS, CDR2 YYNGEE. The V segment lost 4 bases and the J segment 6 bases; nucleotides outside the gene matches: 10.

The chain recombines TRBV19 with TRBJ1-5; 10 bases align to TRBD1. V lost 7 bases, J lost 8 bases, and 11 bases stayed unmatched. Germline lookup yields CDR1 LNHDA and CDR2 SQIVND (reference sequence). The CDR3 covers 15 residues. CDR3 nucleotides: TGTGCCAGTACTCCGACAGGGGGCCTCCGGGAGCCCCAGCATTTT. Its protein product is CASTPTGGLREPQHF.

V usage is TRBV2 and J usage is TRBJ2-7, with D perhaps TRBD2 (6 bases). The V gene's germline CDR1 is SNHLY and CDR2 FYNNEI. V was pared by 0 bases and J by 7 bases, with 16 bases between. CDR3 length equals 15 residues. CDR3 loop: CASSEARGGVGEQYF. The CDR3 nucleotides read TGTGCCAGCAGTGAAGCGCGAGGCGGGGTGGGAGAGCAGTACTTC.

This sequence joins TRBV27 and TRBJ1-3, with D maybe TRBD1 (6 bases). V gave up 2 bases and J gave up 4 bases, with 21 bases separating them. From germline, CDR1 is MNHEY and CDR2 SMNVEV (reference sequence). The length of the CDR3 is 18 residues. CDR3 DNA: TGTGCCAGCAGTTTAGACGCGTGGGGGGGGGCGTCAGGAAACACCATATATTTT. Protein sequence: CASSLDAWGGASGNTIYF.

This rearrangement joins TRBV11-3 to TRBJ1-1; TRBD1 might be the D (6 bases). The V and J ends lost 5 bases and 6 bases respectively, with 13 bases between them. The CDR3 length is 13 residues. Germline CDR1 and CDR2: SGHNT and YENEEA. In DNA, the CDR3 is TGTGCCAGCAGCAAAGGGGGAAACTCTGAAGCTTTCTTT. Its protein product is CASSKGGNSEAFF.

This sequence joins TRBV27 and TRBJ2-7; unclear D gene. In germline, CDR1 is MNHEY, CDR2 SMNVEV (reference sequence). V was clipped by 4 bases and J by 0 bases, with 10 bases between them. The CDR3 spans 14 residues. CDR3 DNA sequence: TGTGCCAGCAGTTCAAGAGGATTCTCCTACGAGCAGTACTTC. Its translation is CASSSRGFSYEQYF.

Turning to this clone: The sample holds other DNA sequences that translate to the same CDR3. This chain uses TRBV27 with TRBJ1-5; D perhaps matches TRBD1 (6 bases). The germline gives CDR1 MNHEY, CDR2 SMNVEV (reference sequence). Trimming removed 3 bases at V and 10 bases at J, with 10 bases between. The CDR3 has 12 amino acids. CDR3 loop: CASSFATGPQHF. The DNA for the CDR3 is TGTGCCAGCAGTTTTGCGACAGGCCCCCAGCATTTT.

This chain joins TRBV25-1 and TRBJ1-1; D unresolved. The germline V and J ends were trimmed by 2 bases and 8 bases, with 6 bases remaining between them. Germline-derived CDR1 and CDR2 are MGHDK and SYGVNS. The CDR3 is 11 residues long. In DNA, the CDR3 is TGTGCCAGCAGTGAAGTAACAGAAGCTTTCTTT. It specifies CASSEVTEAFF.

This clone appeared once. V usage is TRBV11-2 and J usage is TRBJ1-1, with 9 positions matching TRBD1. CDR3 size: 17 residues. With 5 bases clipped from V and 1 base from J, the junction kept 11 bases outside the gene matches. Germline CDR1 and CDR2: SGHAT and FQNNGV. Written as DNA, the CDR3 is TGTGCCAGCAGCCCTCGACAGGGGGAGGTTCGGAACACTGAAGCTTTCTTT. It codes for CASSPRQGEVRNTEAFF.